This record concerns one TCR beta chain sequence. Its antigen is not known. This sample is drawn from a study of cytomegalovirus exposure and HLA in healthy donors. Study-wide points: Later analysis associated a missense DCLRE1C variant with TCR beta V- and J-gene trimming.

Trimming removed 5 bases at V and 3 bases at J, with 14 bases between. The CDR3 is 15 residues long. Germline CDR1 is SGHKS and CDR2 is YYEKEE (reference sequence). In the PCR, 60 Vbeta and 13 Jbeta primers were used. Clones were sequenced by immunoSEQ multiplex PCR, and TCRdb holds only the in-frame ones, with some missing. Of just over 150,000 clones in the sample, roughly 84% were seen once. The specimen sequenced was PBMCs. The clonotype comes from a man aged 18 to 35 in good health and CMV-seronegative. This chain links TRBV5-5 with TRBJ2-2, with D tentatively TRBD1 (5 bases). The CDR3 loop reads CASSSGSPDTGELFF. In DNA form, the CDR3 reads TGTGCCAGCAGTTCAGGGTCCCCGGACACCGGGGAGCTGTTTTTT.